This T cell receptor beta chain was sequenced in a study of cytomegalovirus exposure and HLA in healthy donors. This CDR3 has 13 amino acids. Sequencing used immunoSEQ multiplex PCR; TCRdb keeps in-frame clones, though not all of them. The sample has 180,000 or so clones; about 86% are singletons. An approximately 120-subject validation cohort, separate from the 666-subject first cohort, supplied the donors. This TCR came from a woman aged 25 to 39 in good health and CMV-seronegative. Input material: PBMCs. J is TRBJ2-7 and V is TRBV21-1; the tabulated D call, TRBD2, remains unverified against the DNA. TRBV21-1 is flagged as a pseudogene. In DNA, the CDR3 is TGTGCCAGCAGTGCCGAACTAGTTCACGAGCAGTACTTC. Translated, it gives CASSAELVHEQYF.